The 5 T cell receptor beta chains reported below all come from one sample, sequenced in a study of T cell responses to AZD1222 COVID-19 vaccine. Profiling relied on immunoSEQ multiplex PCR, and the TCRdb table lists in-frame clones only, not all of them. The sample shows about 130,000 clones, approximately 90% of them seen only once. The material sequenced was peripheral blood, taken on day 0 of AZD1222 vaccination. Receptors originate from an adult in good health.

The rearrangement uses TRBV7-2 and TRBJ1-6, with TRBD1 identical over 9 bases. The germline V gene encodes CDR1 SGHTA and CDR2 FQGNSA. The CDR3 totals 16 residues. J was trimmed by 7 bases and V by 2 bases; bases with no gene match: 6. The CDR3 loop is CASSLSGQGRNSPLHF. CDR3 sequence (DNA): TGTGCCAGCAGCTTATCTGGACAGGGGAGGAATTCACCCCTCCACTTT.

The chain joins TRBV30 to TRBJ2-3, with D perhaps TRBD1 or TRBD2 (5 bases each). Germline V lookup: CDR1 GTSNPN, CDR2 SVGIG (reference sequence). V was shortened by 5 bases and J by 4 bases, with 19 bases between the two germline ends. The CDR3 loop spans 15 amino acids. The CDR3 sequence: CAWAQLEGSPDTQYF. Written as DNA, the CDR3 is TGTGCCTGGGCCCAGCTAGAGGGGAGCCCAGATACGCAGTATTTT.

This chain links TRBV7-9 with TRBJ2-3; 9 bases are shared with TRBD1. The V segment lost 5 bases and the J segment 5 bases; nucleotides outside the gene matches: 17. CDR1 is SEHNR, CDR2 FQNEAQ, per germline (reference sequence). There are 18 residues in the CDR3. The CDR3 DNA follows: TGTGCCAGCAGCCACTCCTTAGGACAGGGGATACCAGGAGATACGCAGTATTTT. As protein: CASSHSLGQGIPGDTQYF.

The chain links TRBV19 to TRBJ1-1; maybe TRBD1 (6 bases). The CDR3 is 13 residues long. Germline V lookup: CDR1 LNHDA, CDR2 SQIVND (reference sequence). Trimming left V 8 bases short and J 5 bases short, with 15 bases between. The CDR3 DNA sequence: TGTGCCAGTCTCAGGGGTAGTGGTACTGAAGCTTTCTTT. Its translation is CASLRGSGTEAFF.

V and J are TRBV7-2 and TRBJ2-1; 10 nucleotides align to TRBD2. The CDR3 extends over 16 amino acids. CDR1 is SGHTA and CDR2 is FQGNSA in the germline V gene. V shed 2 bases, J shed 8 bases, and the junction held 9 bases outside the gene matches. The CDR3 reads CASSLLSGLAIYEQFF. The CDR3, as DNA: TGTGCCAGCAGCTTACTGTCGGGACTAGCGATATATGAGCAGTTCTTC.